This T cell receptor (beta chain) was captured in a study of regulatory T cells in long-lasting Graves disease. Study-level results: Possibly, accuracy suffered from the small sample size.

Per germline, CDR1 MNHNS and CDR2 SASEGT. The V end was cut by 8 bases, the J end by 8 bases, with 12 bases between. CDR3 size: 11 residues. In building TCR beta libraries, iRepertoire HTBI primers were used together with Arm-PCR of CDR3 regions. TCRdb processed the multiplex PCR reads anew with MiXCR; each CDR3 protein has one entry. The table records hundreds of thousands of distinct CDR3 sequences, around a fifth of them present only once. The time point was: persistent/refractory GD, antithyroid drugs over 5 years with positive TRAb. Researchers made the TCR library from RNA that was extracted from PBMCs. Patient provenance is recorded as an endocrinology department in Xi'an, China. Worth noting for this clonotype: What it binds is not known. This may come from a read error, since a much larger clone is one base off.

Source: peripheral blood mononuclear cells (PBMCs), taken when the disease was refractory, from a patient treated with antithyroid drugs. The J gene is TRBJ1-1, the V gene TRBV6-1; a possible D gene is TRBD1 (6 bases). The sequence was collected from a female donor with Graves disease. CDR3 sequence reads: CASGTTGEAFF. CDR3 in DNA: TGTGCCAGCGGCACCACAGGGGAAGCTTTCTTT.